These 18 T cell receptor beta chains were all obtained from the same sample, sequenced in a study of shared clonotypes between healthy human individuals. Clones were read by immunoSEQ multiplex PCR, and TCRdb kept only the in-frame ones, dropping some. Altogether over 2,000,000 clones are present, about 93% being singletons, with the ten largest covering 1.5% to 2%. Cells designated naive CD8 were CD45RO-negative and were positively selected for CCR7, with terminally differentiated effector memory CD45RA+ cells excluded. The sequencing sample was made of naive CD8+ T cells from PBMCs. The receptor set was obtained from a man younger than 35 in good health. Some clones in this sample may be carry-over from other donors' samples.

On this clone itself: Other DNA sequences in the sample encode the same CDR3. The chain recombines TRBV7-9 with TRBJ2-1; TRBD2 matches at 8 bases. The CDR3 totals 16 residues. Germline CDR1 reads SEHNR; CDR2 reads FQNEAQ (reference sequence). V shed 6 bases and J 0 bases; nucleotides not matched to a gene: 7. The CDR3 DNA sequence: TGTGCCAGCAGTCCCACAAGCGGGAGCTCCTACAATGAGCAGTTCTTC. Translating it yields CASSPTSGSSYNEQFF.

This chain connects TRBV2 to TRBJ2-1; D is perhaps TRBD2 (6 bases). Per germline, CDR1 SNHLY and CDR2 FYNNEI. The germline V and J ends were trimmed by 7 bases and 4 bases, with 20 bases remaining between them. The CDR3 is 16 amino acids. This CDR3 reads CASTNGLAGKYNEQFF. CDR3 nucleotides: TGTGCCAGCACTAACGGGCTGGCGGGAAAATACAATGAGCAGTTCTTC.

The rearrangement uses TRBV27 and TRBJ2-5, with D perhaps TRBD1 (6 bases). The CDR3 contains 12 residues. Trimming took 6 bases from V and 4 from J, leaving 9 bases between them. Germline loops: CDR1 MNHEY, CDR2 SMNVEV (reference sequence). CDR3 residues: CASRQGIETQYF. The CDR3 coding sequence is TGTGCCAGCAGGCAGGGGATAGAGACCCAGTACTTC.

Worth noting for this clone: In the same sample, other DNA sequences code for this CDR3. The chain recombines TRBV4-3 with TRBJ2-7, with TRBD1 identical over 9 bases. J was trimmed by 2 bases and V by 0 bases; bases with no gene match: 5. The V gene's germline CDR1 is LGHNA and CDR2 YSLEER. This CDR3 contains 16 residues. The CDR3 DNA follows: TGCGCCAGCAGCCAAGATTTTAGGACAGGGGCCTACGAGCAGTACTTC. Amino acid sequence: CASSQDFRTGAYEQYF.

This chain uses TRBV7-8 with TRBJ2-3; 7 bases match TRBD1. The CDR3 contains 15 residues. Losses at the gene ends were 6 bases for V and 2 bases for J; bases not matched to a gene: 8. Germline loops: CDR1 SGHVS, CDR2 FQNEAQ. CDR3: CASSYPTGTTDTQYF. Here the CDR3 DNA reads TGTGCCAGCAGTTACCCGACAGGGACCACAGATACGCAGTATTTT.

This rearrangement joins TRBV19 to TRBJ1-1; TRBD1 might be the D (6 bases). The CDR3 is 16 residues long. V lost 7 bases to trimming and J lost 4 bases, with 22 bases between them. The germline V gene has CDR1 LNHDA and CDR2 SQIVND (reference sequence). This CDR3 reads CASIWRGGPMGTEAFF. In nucleotides, the CDR3 is TGTGCCAGTATATGGAGGGGGGGCCCTATGGGCACTGAAGCTTTCTTT.

This chain links TRBV28 with TRBJ1-1; D remains ambiguous. Germline CDR1 MDHEN, CDR2 SYDVKM. Between the trimmed V and J ends, which lost 3 bases and 4 bases, there was a span of 15 bases. The CDR3 consists of 15 residues. The CDR3 sequence: CASSFPPDVPTEAFF. The CDR3 nucleotides read TGTGCCAGCAGTTTCCCCCCGGACGTCCCCACTGAAGCTTTCTTT.

The chain joins TRBV27 to TRBJ2-1; no firm D call. V gave up 7 bases and J gave up 0 bases, with 7 bases separating them. This CDR3 has 13 residues. Germline V gives CDR1 MNHEY, CDR2 SMNVEV (reference sequence). The CDR3 is CASTWGSYNEQFF. The CDR3 DNA is TGTGCCAGCACTTGGGGCTCCTACAATGAGCAGTTCTTC.

V usage is TRBV7-9 and J usage is TRBJ1-3, with D possibly being TRBD1 (5 bases). Germline V gene lookup returns CDR1 SEHNR and CDR2 FQNEAQ (reference sequence). CDR3 length: 14 residues. The germline V and J ends were trimmed by 8 bases and 2 bases, with 13 bases remaining between them. DNA of the CDR3: TGTGCCAGCGAGCCGGGGGTCCCTGGAAACACCATATATTTT. Translating it yields CASEPGVPGNTIYF.

This chain links TRBV13 with TRBJ1-2, with D uncertain. CDR1 and CDR2 (germline): PRHDT, FYEKMQ (reference sequence). The CDR3 spans 14 residues. With 5 bases removed from V and 5 bases from J, the gap between germline ends came to 15 bases. CDR3 sequence reads: CASSPLFEAYGYTF. CDR3 DNA: TGTGCCAGCAGCCCTCTCTTCGAGGCTTATGGCTACACCTTC.

As concerns this clone: The sample contains more than one DNA sequence encoding this CDR3. The chain combines TRBV7-9 with TRBJ2-1, with D tentatively TRBD2 (6 bases). This CDR3 has 12 amino acids. V lost 1 base to trimming and J lost 9 bases, with 7 bases between them. In germline, CDR1 is SEHNR, CDR2 FQNEAQ (reference sequence). CDR3 loop: CASSLEGGEQFF. The CDR3 DNA reads as TGTGCCAGCAGCTTAGAGGGAGGTGAGCAGTTCTTC.

The chain recombines TRBV11-2 with TRBJ1-3; TRBD1 aligns across 8 bases. This CDR3 comprises 18 residues. Germline V CDR1 and CDR2: SGHAT, FQNNGV. V shed 5 bases and J 4 bases; nucleotides not matched to a gene: 16. Here the CDR3 DNA reads TGTGCCAGCAGCGAACGAGCGGACAGGGCTGGGTGGGGAAACACCATATATTTT. It encodes CASSERADRAGWGNTIYF. The full variable domain, rest sourced from reference TRBV11-2 and TRBJ1-3, is EAGVAQSPRYKIIEKRQSVAFWCNPISGHATLYWYQQILGQGPKLLIQFQNNGVVDDSQLPKDRFSAERLKGVDSTLKIQPAKLEDSAVYLCASSERADRAGWGNTIYFGEGSWLTVV.

On this clone: The identical CDR3 is also encoded by other nucleotide sequences in the sample. The J gene is TRBJ2-7, the V gene TRBV13; D possibly corresponds to TRBD2 (6 bases). The CDR3 runs 15 residues. Germline CDR1 is PRHDT and CDR2 is FYEKMQ (reference sequence). Trimming took off 0 bases at V and 4 bases at J, with 13 bases between the two ends. The CDR3 nucleotides read TGTGCCAGCAGCTTAGGATCGGGAGCATCTTACGAGCAGTACTTC. Encoded protein: CASSLGSGASYEQYF.

The chain couples TRBV28 to TRBJ2-7; 10 nucleotides agree with TRBD2. The CDR3 has 14 amino acids. Germline V gene lookup returns CDR1 MDHEN and CDR2 SYDVKM. J was trimmed by 5 bases and V by 4 bases; bases with no gene match: 5. The CDR3 loop is CASSWTSGSNEQYF. CDR3 nucleotide sequence: TGTGCCAGCAGTTGGACTAGCGGTTCCAACGAGCAGTACTTC.

The J gene is TRBJ1-4, the V gene TRBV9; 10 bases fit TRBD1. The CDR3 contains 14 residues. V gave up 4 bases and J gave up 8 bases; unmatched junction bases: 5. Germline V gives CDR1 SGDLS, CDR2 YYNGEE. The CDR3 nucleotides read TGTGCCAGCAGCCTTGGACAGGGGGAAGAAAAACTGTTTTTT. It translates to CASSLGQGEEKLFF.

The V and J genes are TRBV30 and TRBJ1-2; 7 bases are shared with TRBD1. Unmatched junction bases numbered 12, after V lost 5 bases and J lost 6 bases. The germline V gene has CDR1 GTSNPN and CDR2 SVGIG (reference sequence). The CDR3 runs 14 residues. CDR3 sequence (DNA): TGTGCCTGGGCACTCCCGGGACAGCGGGATGGCTACACCTTC. It codes for CAWALPGQRDGYTF.

The rearrangement links TRBV27 to TRBJ2-5, with 8 bases fitting TRBD1. Germline trimming cut 8 bases from V and 2 bases from J; bases unmatched to any gene: 10. There are 15 residues in the CDR3. Germline CDR1 MNHEY, CDR2 SMNVEV (reference sequence). The CDR3 nucleotides read TGTGCCAGCCGTCGGGTGCGGGACAGGCAAGAGACCCAGTACTTC. It codes for CASRRVRDRQETQYF.

This clone was observed once. The chain recombines TRBV2 with TRBJ2-3; possibly TRBD1 or TRBD2 for D (5 bases each). With 3 bases removed from V and 5 bases from J, the gap between germline ends came to 24 bases. The CDR3 totals 18 residues. The germline gives CDR1 SNHLY, CDR2 FYNNEI. CDR3 DNA: TGTGCCAGCAGTGAGTTCGTGACAACCACCTTGGGACGAGATACGCAGTATTTT. This translates into CASSEFVTTTLGRDTQYF.